This T cell receptor (beta chain) was sequenced during a study of CD8 T cells in ankylosing spondylitis. Study findings and constraints: Seemingly distinctive of ankylosing spondylitis blood was a TCR beta motif formed by eight highly homologous variants.

Germline V gives CDR1 MNHNS, CDR2 SASEGT. The CDR3 is made up of 15 amino acids. The V end was cut by 7 bases, the J end by 4 bases, with 14 bases between. One entry per CDR3 protein results from TCRdb running MiXCR on the 5' RACE reads. The data hold 800,000 to 900,000 distinct CDR3 sequences, with approximately 12% observed a single time. Notes on this clonotype: What it binds is not known.

The chain joins TRBV6-1 to TRBJ2-6, with D unresolved. The sequenced material came from blood, either unsorted or a sorted T cell fraction (not recorded which). The TCR was taken from a male donor with ankylosing spondylitis. The CDR3: CASTKRFGGANVLTF. The DNA of the CDR3 is TGTGCCAGCACGAAGAGGTTCGGAGGGGCCAACGTCCTGACTTTC.